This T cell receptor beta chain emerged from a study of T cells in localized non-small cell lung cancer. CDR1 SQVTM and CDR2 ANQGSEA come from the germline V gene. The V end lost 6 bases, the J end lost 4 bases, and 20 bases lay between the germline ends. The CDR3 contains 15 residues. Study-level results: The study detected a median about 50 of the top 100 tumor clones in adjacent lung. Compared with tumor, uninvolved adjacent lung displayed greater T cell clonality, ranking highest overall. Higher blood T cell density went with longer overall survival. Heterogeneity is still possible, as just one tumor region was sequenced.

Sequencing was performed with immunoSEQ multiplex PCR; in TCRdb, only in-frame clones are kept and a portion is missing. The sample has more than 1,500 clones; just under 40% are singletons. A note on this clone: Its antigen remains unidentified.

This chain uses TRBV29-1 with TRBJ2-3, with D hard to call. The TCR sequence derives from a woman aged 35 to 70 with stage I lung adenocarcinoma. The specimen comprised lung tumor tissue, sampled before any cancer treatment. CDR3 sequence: CSVQKELARADTQYF. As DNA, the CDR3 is TGCAGCGTCCAAAAGGAGCTCGCTCGGGCAGATACGCAGTATTTT.